A selection of T cell receptor beta chains follows, all from one sample in a study of CD8 T cells in ankylosing spondylitis. One entry per CDR3 protein, called by TCRdb with MiXCR from the 5' RACE reads. The sample lists some 240,000 distinct CDR3 sequences, 6% to 8% occurring once. Source material: blood, either unsorted or a sorted T cell fraction (not recorded which). These receptors were taken from a male donor with ankylosing spondylitis. Each CDR3 is given with its conserved first and last residue. Each record gives: clone size, D gene, J gene, V gene, CDR3 protein, CDR3 DNA. D genes are given only for firm matches. Clone size is stated in some rows and not others, as once, few, many or a class when expanded.

many . TRBJ2-3 TRBV6-5 CASSYLRGGTDTQYF TGTGCCAGCAGTTACCTTAGAGGGGGGACAGATACGCAGTATTTT
. . TRBJ2-2 TRBV20-1 CSARDYGNTGELFF TGCAGTGCTAGAGATTACGGAAACACCGGGGAGCTGTTTTTT
many . TRBJ2-5 TRBV7-9 CASSIISIGGQETQYF TGTGCCAGCAGCATAATCTCGATAGGCGGACAAGAGACCCAGTACTTC
many TRBD2 TRBJ2-7 TRBV7-9 CASSPTLAVAYEQYF TGTGCCAGCAGCCCGACCCTAGCGGTTGCCTACGAGCAGTACTTC
many . TRBJ2-1 TRBV28 CASSPSQGLAENEQFF TGTGCCAGCAGTCCCTCACAGGGGCTAGCGGAAAATGAGCAGTTCTTC
many . TRBJ1-4 TRBV7-9 CASSLGPDEKLFF TGTGCCAGCAGCTTGGGACCGGATGAAAAACTGTTTTTT
many TRBD1 TRBJ1-2 TRBV7-9 CASSLGSQGADGYTF TGTGCCAGCAGCTTAGGTTCTCAGGGGGCGGATGGCTACACCTTC
many . TRBJ2-1 TRBV12-3/TRBV12-4 CASSPGHPGWKFF TGTGCCAGCAGCCCAGGCCACCCCGGGTGGAAGTTCTTC
many TRBD1 TRBJ2-5 TRBV7-2 CASSVPGQKETQYF TGTGCCAGCAGCGTGCCGGGACAGAAAGAGACCCAGTACTTC
many . TRBJ2-3 TRBV4-3 CASSQALLNSDTQYF TGCGCCAGCAGCCAAGCCCTACTTAACTCAGATACGCAGTATTTT
many TRBD1 TRBJ2-1 TRBV27 CASSFVDRDRGVNEQFF TGTGCCAGCAGTTTTGTTGATCGGGACAGGGGGGTGAATGAGCAGTTCTTC
. . TRBJ2-3 TRBV7-2 CASSLIVGGPSTDTQYF TGTGCCAGCAGCTTAATTGTGGGAGGCCCTAGCACAGATACGCAGTATTTT
many TRBD1 TRBJ2-2 TRBV7-6 CASSLTGATNTGELFF TGTGCCAGCAGCTTGACAGGGGCCACGAACACCGGGGAGCTGTTTTTT
. . TRBJ1-5 TRBV20-1 CSARDWAQPQHF TGCAGTGCTAGAGATTGGGCTCAGCCCCAGCATTTT
many . TRBJ2-3 TRBV11-2 CASSLYSLGRTDTQYF TGTGCCAGCAGCCTATACAGTCTCGGGCGCACAGATACGCAGTATTTT
. TRBD1 TRBJ1-5 TRBV5-8 CASSNRGRNQPQHF TGTGCCAGCAGCAACAGGGGGCGGAATCAGCCCCAGCATTTT
. . TRBJ2-2 TRBV7-9 CASSPLRSGELFF TGTGCCAGCAGCCCGCTTAGGTCCGGGGAGCTGTTTTTT
many . TRBJ2-7 TRBV27 CASGLTGHEQYF TGTGCCAGCGGATTGACGGGGCACGAGCAGTACTTC
. TRBD1 TRBJ1-4 TRBV4-3 CASSQTPGTGEKLFF TGCGCCAGCAGCCAAACACCTGGGACAGGGGAAAAACTGTTTTTT
many . TRBJ2-5 TRBV20-1 CSARGRGGLETQYF TGCAGTGCTAGAGGTCGTGGCGGTCTAGAGACCCAGTACTTC
. TRBD2 TRBJ2-2 TRBV7-2 CASSFIAGDPTGELFF TGTGCCAGCAGCTTTATAGCGGGAGATCCCACCGGGGAGCTGTTTTTT
many . TRBJ1-1 TRBV28 CASSWGWNTEAFF TGTGCCAGCAGTTGGGGATGGAACACTGAAGCTTTCTTT
many TRBD1 TRBJ2-1 TRBV4-3 CASSQQGQGYNEQFF TGCGCCAGCAGCCAACAGGGACAGGGGTACAATGAGCAGTTCTTC
many . TRBJ2-7 TRBV6-1 CASTQQGISYEQYF TGTGCCAGCACCCAGCAAGGGATTTCCTACGAGCAGTACTTC
many . TRBJ2-2 TRBV30 CAWSGGTGELFF TGTGCCTGGAGTGGTGGTACCGGGGAGCTGTTTTTT
. . TRBJ1-1 TRBV7-9 CASSLDRAYGNTEAFF TGTGCCAGCAGCTTAGACAGGGCGTACGGGAACACTGAAGCTTTCTTT
many . TRBJ2-7 TRBV14 CASSLDQLKIYEQYF TGTGCCAGCAGTCTTGACCAATTAAAGATTTACGAGCAGTACTTC
many . TRBJ1-1 TRBV12-3/TRBV12-4 CASSLGGLHTEAFF TGTGCCAGCAGTTTAGGGGGTTTGCACACTGAAGCTTTCTTT
many TRBD1 TRBJ2-1 TRBV5-1 CASSWRGFGQGSYNEQFF TGCGCCAGCAGTTGGAGGGGTTTCGGACAGGGGTCCTACAATGAGCAGTTCTTC
many TRBD2 TRBJ2-1 TRBV7-3 CASSALGGLDSNEQFF TGTGCCAGCAGCGCCCTGGGGGGACTAGATAGTAATGAGCAGTTCTTC
. TRBD2 TRBJ2-7 TRBV29-1 CSVRTSGSYEQYF TGCAGCGTCCGGACTAGTGGATCCTACGAGCAGTACTTC
many TRBD2 TRBJ2-1 TRBV2 CASRISGSGNNEQFF TGTGCCAGCAGGATCAGCGGGAGTGGCAACAATGAGCAGTTCTTC
many TRBD2 TRBJ2-5 TRBV28 CASSFRLAGGNQETQYF TGTGCCAGCAGTTTTAGACTAGCGGGGGGGAACCAAGAGACCCAGTACTTC
many . TRBJ2-6 TRBV20-1 CSARDAGNGANVLTF TGCAGTGCTAGAGATGCAGGAAATGGGGCCAACGTCCTGACTTTC
many . TRBJ2-7 TRBV7-9 CASSLGKGSLSYEQYF TGTGCCAGCAGCTTAGGGAAGGGCAGCTTATCCTACGAGCAGTACTTC
. . TRBJ1-1 TRBV11-2 CASSPRGPRLNTEAFF TGTGCCAGCAGCCCCCGGGGCCCACGGTTGAACACTGAAGCTTTCTTT
many TRBD2 TRBJ2-5 TRBV19 CASSIDGGVLETQYF TGTGCCAGTAGTATAGACGGGGGGGTTTTGGAGACCCAGTACTTC
many . TRBJ1-3 TRBV7-9 CASSFATSGNTIYF TGTGCCAGCAGCTTTGCCACCTCTGGAAACACCATATATTTT
. . TRBJ1-2 TRBV7-8 CASSLTVRGSGYTF TGTGCCAGCAGCTTAACTGTGCGGGGAAGCGGCTACACCTTC
few . TRBJ2-7 TRBV29-1 CSASGGGRQNEQYF TGCAGCGCCAGCGGAGGGGGGCGCCAGAACGAGCAGTACTTC
few TRBD1 TRBJ1-1 TRBV29-1 CSVDFGTGREAFF TGCAGCGTTGATTTTGGGACAGGGAGGGAAGCTTTCTTT
many . TRBJ2-3 TRBV5-5 CASSLRYQRTDTQYF TGTGCCAGCAGCTTGCGCTATCAACGCACAGATACGCAGTATTTT
many . TRBJ2-7 TRBV7-9 CASSTSKPTGSYEQYF TGTGCCAGCAGCACCTCTAAACCGACAGGTTCCTACGAGCAGTACTTC
many TRBD2 TRBJ2-1 TRBV5-5 CASSLSASGAYNEQFF TGTGCCAGCAGCTTGTCGGCCAGCGGGGCCTACAATGAGCAGTTCTTC
many . TRBJ1-1 TRBV7-9 CASSPDTNTEAFF TGTGCCAGCAGCCCGGACACCAACACTGAAGCTTTCTTT
many . TRBJ2-7 TRBV12-3/TRBV12-4 CASRRAGTFYEQYF TGTGCCAGCAGACGAGCGGGCACCTTCTACGAGCAGTACTTC
few . TRBJ1-4 TRBV5-6 CASSSNPRPAGSEKLFF TGTGCCAGCAGCTCTAACCCCCGACCGGCGGGGAGTGAAAAACTGTTTTTT
many . TRBJ1-6 TRBV5-1 CASSLSFTGLSSPLHF TGCGCCAGCAGCTTGTCGTTTACAGGGTTATCTTCACCCCTCCACTTT